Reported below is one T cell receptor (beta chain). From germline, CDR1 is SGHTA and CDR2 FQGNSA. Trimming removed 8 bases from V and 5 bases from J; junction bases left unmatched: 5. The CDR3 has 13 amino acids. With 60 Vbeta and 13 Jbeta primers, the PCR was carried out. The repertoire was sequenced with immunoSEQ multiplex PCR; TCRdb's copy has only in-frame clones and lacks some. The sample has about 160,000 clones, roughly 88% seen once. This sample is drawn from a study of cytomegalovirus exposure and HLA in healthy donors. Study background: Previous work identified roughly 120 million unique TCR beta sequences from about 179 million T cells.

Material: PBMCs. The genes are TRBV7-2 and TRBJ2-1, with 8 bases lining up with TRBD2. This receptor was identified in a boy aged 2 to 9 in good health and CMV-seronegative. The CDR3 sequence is CASGGGGNNEQFF. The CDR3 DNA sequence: TGTGCCAGCGGAGGCGGGGGGAACAATGAGCAGTTCTTC.